This TCR beta chain originates from a study of blood T cell repertoires in COVID-19 (dated by TCRdb to 2020 to 2022). Some background on the complete study: Recovered participants in ImmuneRACE Cohort 3 were defined as having two consecutive negative NP/OP PCR tests, clearance from a healthcare professional, or resolution of symptoms. Where HLA class I and class II types were available, the types were taken from metadata supplied by the sample provider, not from assay-based typing. A de-identified subject ID, COVID-19 status, age in years and sex were almost always included in the sample metadata. The material from the prospective study consisted of cDNA or gDNA derived from T cells, B-cell-depleted T cells, or PBMCs. Samples covering the acute and convalescent phases of COVID-19 were provided by collaborators in the United States, Italy and Spain. Samples came from the ongoing ImmuneRACE study (first 160 participants) plus 1,254 subjects from 6 global collaborators. Subjects who had been exposed to COVID-19, were actively infected with it, or had recovered from it provided the deeply sampled blood TCRbeta repertoires that made up the dataset. The repertoires were released in a freely available public database meant as a resource for research on the immune response to SARS-CoV-2.

TCRbeta CDR3 regions were amplified from genomic DNA by means of the immunoSEQ Assay, a bias-controlled multiplex PCR. For the original study's pipeline: Within the assay, amplification of reference gene primers was used to estimate how many nucleated cells each sample contained. Sequence reads were collapsed and filtered to measure the absolute abundance of every unique TCRbeta CDR3 rearrangement. For each sample, productive Simpson clonality was calculated by taking the square root of Simpson's diversity index across productive rearrangements. The immuneACCESS repertoire file appears here via TCRdb, limited to in-frame rearrangements. These files lack a portion of the clones; in checked studies, under half of the deficit traces to unresolved V genes, and the cause of the others is not known. V, J and clone size derive from that table, while D and trimming were established from the DNA sequence. Present in this sample are 350,000 to 450,000 clones, around 87% of which were seen just once. Together, the top ten hold more than 1.5% of the sample.

Note on this clone: Its target antigen remains unknown. Qualities for individual bases were not recorded, and no much larger clone is one base off.

Enrolling through a virtual design, the prospective study's participants ranged in age from roughly 18 to 89 years and lived across roughly 24 United States geographic areas. Cohort assignment in the prospective study relied on participant-reported clinical history from a screening survey and a study questionnaire. In the prospective study, whole blood, serum and a nasopharyngeal or oropharyngeal swab were collected from each participant by mobile phlebotomists. Over a roughly 2-month period, participants in the prospective study had the option of providing additional blood draws and questionnaires. Before DNA extraction, blood samples from the prospective study were shipped at room temperature or frozen. Findings and caveats that apply to the study as a whole: The quantity of clinical and demographic metadata differed by source and by participant and was supplied without curation.

From V the trimming removes 4 bases and from J it removes 8 bases, while the gene matches leave 4 bases of the junction unaccounted for. The CDR3 measures 14 amino acids from cysteine to phenylalanine. The sequence is cut down to CDR3 DNA, 42 bases in frame from base 1. CDR1 and CDR2 are read off the germline V gene (reference sequence) as SEHNR and FQNEAQ. This chain joins TRBV7-9 to TRBJ1-6, with TRBD1 matching 8 junction bases. The sequenced material came from PBMCs or T cells enriched from blood (not recorded which). The clonotype was recovered from a man in his forties in a cohort exposed to, infected with or recovered from COVID-19 (not recorded which). The CDR3 amino acid sequence is: CASSSPGQDSPLHF. The sequenced DNA is TGTGCCAGCAGCTCTCCGGGACAGGATTCACCCCTCCACTTT.